The present T cell receptor beta chain was sequenced within a study of blood T cells in healthy people across ages. Overall study context: T cells yielded about one barcoded beta molecule per two cells through template switching. Study-wide findings and caveats: Donors of long life had a larger count of naive CD4+ cells and greater diversity than aged donors. Expanded clonotype shifts may have been confounded, as the donors had an unknown CMV status.

This CDR3 comprises 12 residues. V lost 5 bases and J lost 1, with 5 bases in between. A few counts support this clonotype. Antigen unknown. Roughly 10 milliliters of peripheral blood were drawn from each donor. Sample-barcoded 5' priming and a J-beta primer mix drove a second PCR of roughly 6 to 12 cycles. Via MiXCR, TCRdb re-called the 5' RACE reads, giving one row per CDR3 protein. The sample gives about 1.6 million distinct CDR3 sequences, 34% of which show up once; approximately 10% is in the top ten. Sequencing was performed on blood. The TCR was taken from a woman in her 30s in good health. The gene calls are TRBV12-3 or TRBV12-4 and TRBJ2-5; D gene uncertain. CDR3 loop: CASSNVQETQYF. Here the CDR3 DNA reads TGTGCCAGCAGTAACGTCCAAGAGACCCAGTACTTC.